This TCR beta chain was identified during a study of tumor-infiltrating lymphocytes in localized non-small cell lung cancer. In germline, CDR1 is MGHRA, CDR2 YSYEKL. The CDR3 spans 17 residues. The trim removed 4 bases at V and 0 bases at J, leaving 8 bases unmatched. TCRdb's table, derived via immunoSEQ multiplex PCR, lists solely in-frame clones and lacks some. The sample yields around 6,500 clones, around 82% seen once. This clonotype originated in a human donor with non-small cell lung cancer. The genes are TRBV4-1 and TRBJ2-1; 8 nucleotides match TRBD2. Sequenced sample: lung tumor tissue. CDR3 amino acids: CASSLSVLADSYNEQFF. The CDR3 DNA is TGCGCCAGCAGCCTAAGTGTACTAGCGGACTCCTACAATGAGCAGTTCTTC.